The 7 T cell receptor beta chains presented below share a single source sample, sequenced in a study of cytomegalovirus exposure and HLA in healthy donors. This PCR relied on a set of 60 Vbeta primers and 13 Jbeta primers. Measured with immunoSEQ multiplex PCR; TCRdb has only the in-frame clones, and not every one. This repertoire shows 85,000 to 95,000 clones, approximately 7.1% found once; its top ten account for 2% to 2.5%. Sequenced sample: PBMCs. The receptors derive from a man aged 45-65 years in good health and CMV-seronegative.

The rearrangement uses TRBV18 and TRBJ1-1; 7 positions match TRBD1. From germline, CDR1 is KGHSH and CDR2 LQKENI. The CDR3 extends over 14 amino acids. The V gene end was trimmed by 6 bases and the J gene end by 5 bases; junction bases not matched to a gene: 9. CDR3 sequence reads: CASSRDSRWTEAFF. DNA for the CDR3: TGTGCCAGCTCTCGGGACAGTCGGTGGACTGAAGCTTTCTTT.

This clone turned up a few times. The V call is TRBV1, the J call TRBJ1-2; the D segment call TRBD1 is taken from the table without a DNA check. TRBV1 is annotated as a pseudogene. This CDR3 has 14 residues. CDR3 sequence reads: CTSPSSRVSGGYTF. CDR3 nucleotide sequence: TGCACCAGCCCCTCCTCCAGGGTTTCAGGTGGCTACACCTTC.

This clone was seen a few times. The chain is built from TRBV18 and TRBJ2-1; 11 bases map to TRBD2. The length of the CDR3 is 18 residues. The J segment lost 1 base and the V segment lost 2 bases, leaving 7 bases of the junction unmatched. Germline V lookup: CDR1 KGHSH, CDR2 LQKENI. The DNA of the CDR3 is TGTGCCAGCTCACCAATAATCCTAGCGGGAGGTTCCTACAATGAGCAGTTCTTC. It yields the protein CASSPIILAGGSYNEQFF.

This chain joins TRBV6-5 and TRBJ1-1; D perhaps matches TRBD1 (5 bases). Trimming cost V 4 bases and J 9 bases, with 9 bases left between them. Per germline, CDR1 MNHEY and CDR2 SVGAGI. The CDR3 contains 11 residues. The CDR3 loop reads CASSFQGKAFF. In DNA form, the CDR3 reads TGTGCCAGCAGTTTCCAGGGTAAAGCTTTCTTT.

The chain is built from TRBV6-5 and TRBJ1-2; 7 bases line up with TRBD1. The V segment lost 0 bases and the J segment 4 bases; nucleotides outside the gene matches: 5. This CDR3 is 15 amino acids long. The germline gives CDR1 MNHEY, CDR2 SVGAGI. CDR3 nucleotide sequence: TGTGCCAGCAGTTACTCTTTTCAGGGGGGCTATGGCTACACCTTC. Its protein is CASSYSFQGGYGYTF.

This clone showed up just a few times. The CDR3 sequence is CAWSVPGSSGNTIYF. CDR3 DNA: TGTGCCTGGAGTGTCCCGGGGAGCTCTGGAAACACCATATATTTT. V usage is TRBV30 and J usage is TRBJ1-3; D is unclear. Germline CDR1 is GTSNPN and CDR2 is SVGIG (reference sequence). This CDR3 has 15 residues. Trimming cost V 0 bases and J 0 bases, with 9 bases left between them.

The CDR3 DNA follows: TGCAGCGTTATAGGGGGAATGAGGGGCTACACCTTC. Its translation is CSVIGGMRGYTF. The chain carries TRBV29-1 and TRBJ1-2; D is perhaps TRBD1 (6 bases). The CDR3 contains 12 residues. The germline V and J ends were trimmed by 5 bases and 8 bases, with 15 bases remaining between them. Per the germline V gene, CDR1 is SQVTM and CDR2 is ANQGSEA.